This T cell receptor (beta chain) was sequenced during a study of cytomegalovirus exposure and HLA in healthy donors. PCR involved 60 Vbeta and 13 Jbeta primers. Some clones are missing from TCRdb's copy, which holds only in-frame ones; the method was immunoSEQ multiplex PCR. The sample lists about 200,000 clones; roughly four fifths were seen once. The clonotype comes from a man aged 25 to 40 in good health and CMV-seronegative. Sample: PBMCs.

CDR3 sequence reads: CASSAGGRTYNSPLHF. In DNA, the CDR3 is TGTGCCAGCAGCGCAGGGGGACGGACATATAATTCACCCCTCCACTTT. The chain employs TRBV7-3 and TRBJ1-6; TRBD1 matches 7 bases. Germline V CDR1 and CDR2: SGHTA, FQGTGA. This CDR3 spans 16 amino acids. After removal of 5 bases from V and 4 bases from J, the junction contained 8 bases not matched to a gene. The full variable domain, with the rest looked up from reference TRBV7-3 and TRBJ1-6, is GAGVSQTPSNKVTEKGKYVELRCDPISGHTALYWYRQSLGQGPEFLIYFQGTGAADDSGLPNDRFFAVRPEGSVSTLKIQRTERGDSAVYLCASSAGGRTYNSPLHFGNGTRLTVT.